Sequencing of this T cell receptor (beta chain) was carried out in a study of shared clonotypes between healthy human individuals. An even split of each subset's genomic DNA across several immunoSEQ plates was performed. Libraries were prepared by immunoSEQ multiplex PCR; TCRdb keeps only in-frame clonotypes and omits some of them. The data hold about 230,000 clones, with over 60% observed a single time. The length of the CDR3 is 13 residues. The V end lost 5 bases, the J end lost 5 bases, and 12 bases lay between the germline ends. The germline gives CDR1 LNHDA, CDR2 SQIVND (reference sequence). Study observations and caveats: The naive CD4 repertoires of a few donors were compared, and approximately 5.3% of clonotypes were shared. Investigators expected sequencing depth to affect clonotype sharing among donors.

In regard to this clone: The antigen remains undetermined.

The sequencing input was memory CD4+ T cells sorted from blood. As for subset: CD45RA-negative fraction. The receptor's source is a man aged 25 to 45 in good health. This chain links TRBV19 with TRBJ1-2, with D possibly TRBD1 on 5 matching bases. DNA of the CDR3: TGTGCCAGTAGTCCTGACAGCCGTTATGGCTACACCTTC. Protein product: CASSPDSRYGYTF.